The 4 T cell receptor beta chains below come from one sample, sequenced in a study of cytomegalovirus exposure and HLA in healthy donors. PCR involved 60 Vbeta and 13 Jbeta primers. Here immunoSEQ multiplex PCR was the method, and the copy in TCRdb shows in-frame clones only, minus some. The data show 150,000 to 200,000 clones, with approximately 78% seen just once and over 12% held by the top ten. Source material: PBMCs. These receptors originate from a woman younger than 45 in good health and CMV-seropositive.

The V call is TRBV27, the J call TRBJ1-5, with no clear D. Germline CDR1 MNHEY, CDR2 SMNVEV (reference sequence). With 2 bases removed from V and 4 bases from J, the gap between germline ends came to 15 bases. The CDR3 spans 16 residues. The CDR3 is CASSLEGPPRNQPQHF. CDR3 nucleotide sequence: TGTGCCAGCAGTTTAGAGGGCCCGCCTAGGAATCAGCCCCAGCATTTT.

The chain combines TRBV5-1 with TRBJ2-5, with TRBD2 matching over 10 bases. The V segment lost 4 bases and the J segment 7 bases; nucleotides outside the gene matches: 13. Germline lookup yields CDR1 SGHRS and CDR2 YFSETQ. The CDR3 is 16 residues long. DNA of the CDR3: TGCGCCAGCAGCGTAACTAGCGGGAACGCCCTCGGGACCCAGTACTTC. Its protein product is CASSVTSGNALGTQYF.

V and J are TRBV18 and TRBJ2-7; a possible D gene is TRBD2 (7 bases). V lost 5 bases and J lost 3, with 14 bases in between. Germline lookup yields CDR1 KGHSH and CDR2 LQKENI. CDR3 length: 14 residues. CDR3 sequence (DNA): TGTGCCAGCTCAGGGGGGGGACAAGGCTACGAGCAGTACTTC. Translating gives CASSGGGQGYEQYF.

This sequence joins TRBV4-1 and TRBJ1-5; the match to TRBD1 covers 7 bases. The CDR3 spans 16 residues. CDR1 MGHRA and CDR2 YSYEKL come from the germline V gene. V dropped 1 base and J dropped 7; count of bases not matched to a gene: 10. CDR3 DNA: TGCGCCAGCAGCCAAGGAGGGGGCGAAAGGGTACAGCCCCAGCATTTT. Translating it yields CASSQGGGERVQPQHF.